Listed below are T cell receptor beta chains from one sample, sequenced in a study of T cell changes during pregnancy in multiple sclerosis. Profiling relied on immunoSEQ multiplex PCR, and the TCRdb table lists in-frame clones only, not all of them. The sample contains more than 25,000 clones, just over 90% of which appear only once. The source material was peripheral blood, sampled in the first trimester of pregnancy. The receptor set was obtained from a female donor in good health, enrolled as a control in a pregnancy study. Each CDR3 is given with its conserved first and last residue. The D gene is left open where the match is weak. Expanded clones are given a class, and other clones once, few, many or no size at all.

v_gene,j_gene,d_gene,abundance,CDR3aa,CDR3nt
TRBV30,TRBJ2-2,NA,NA,CAWMVTHGRDTGELFF,TGTGCCTGGATGGTGACCCACGGGCGGGACACCGGGGAGCTGTTTTTT
TRBV9,TRBJ2-2,NA,NA,CASSVGSSGELFF,TGTGCCAGCAGCGTAGGATCCAGCGGGGAGCTGTTTTTT
TRBV7-9,TRBJ2-3,NA,NA,CASSTGLGTDTQYF,TGTGCCAGCAGCACCGGACTGGGCACAGATACGCAGTATTTT
TRBV5-6,TRBJ2-5,TRBD2,NA,CASSLVGAGNQETQYF,TGTGCCAGCAGCTTGGTCGGAGCGGGGAACCAAGAGACCCAGTACTTC
TRBV30,TRBJ1-1,NA,few,CAWQPRNEAFF,TGTGCCTGGCAGCCCAGGAATGAAGCTTTCTTT
TRBV18,TRBJ1-2,TRBD1,NA,CASSPGSQGFPGYTF,TGTGCCAGCTCACCAGGGTCACAGGGGTTTCCCGGCTACACCTTC
TRBV6-4,TRBJ2-1,TRBD2,NA,CASNGLAGGSEQFF,TGTGCCAGCAATGGACTAGCGGGAGGCAGTGAGCAGTTCTTC
TRBV4-1,TRBJ1-3,NA,NA,CASSQAGTGRNTIYF,TGCGCCAGCAGCCAAGCAGGAACAGGGCGGAACACCATATATTTT
TRBV7-2,TRBJ2-1,TRBD2,NA,CASSQGLAVSGEQFF,TGTGCCAGCAGCCAGGGACTAGCGGTCAGCGGTGAGCAGTTCTTC
TRBV2,TRBJ1-1,TRBD1,NA,CASGWDRGDTEAFF,TGTGCCAGCGGGTGGGACAGGGGGGACACTGAAGCTTTCTTT
TRBV29-1,TRBJ1-5,NA,NA,CSVADDMSNQPQHF,TGCAGCGTTGCCGATGACATGAGCAATCAGCCCCAGCATTTT
TRBV5-1,TRBJ2-3,TRBD2,NA,CASRGLAGTLGTDTQYF,TGCGCCAGCAGGGGACTAGCGGGAACCCTCGGCACAGATACGCAGTATTTT
TRBV27,TRBJ2-1,NA,NA,CASSFPGRVDNEQFF,TGTGCCAGCAGTTTTCCGGGCAGGGTCGACAATGAGCAGTTCTTC
TRBV6-5,TRBJ1-3,TRBD1,NA,CASRTTGEAGNTIYF,TGTGCCAGCAGAACCACAGGGGAAGCGGGAAACACCATATATTTT
TRBV7-2,TRBJ2-5,TRBD2,once,CASSSVSGLAGEVQETQYF,TGTGCCAGCAGCTCCGTTAGCGGACTAGCGGGGGAGGTCCAAGAGACCCAGTACTTC
TRBV5-1,TRBJ2-7,TRBD2,NA,CASSSDSGGTSYEQYF,TGCGCCAGCAGCTCGGATAGCGGGGGAACATCCTACGAGCAGTACTTC
TRBV7-2,TRBJ2-3,NA,NA,CASSFFRDNTDTQYF,TGTGCCAGCAGCTTTTTTCGGGACAACACAGATACGCAGTATTTT
TRBV11-2,TRBJ2-1,TRBD1,NA,CASSLYPGQPDNEQFF,TGTGCCAGCAGCTTATACCCGGGACAGCCCGACAATGAGCAGTTCTTC
TRBV6-4,TRBJ2-3,NA,once,CASSDSTRTPTDTQYF,TGTGCCAGCAGTGACTCAACACGGACACCCACAGATACGCAGTATTTT
TRBV6-1,TRBJ1-3,TRBD1,NA,CASSVDRLSSGNTIYF,TGTGCCAGCAGTGTGGACAGGCTGTCCTCTGGAAACACCATATATTTT
TRBV27,TRBJ2-7,TRBD1,NA,CASSPGTGVGEQYF,TGTGCCAGCAGTCCTGGGACAGGGGTTGGTGAGCAGTACTTC
TRBV10-2,TRBJ2-2,TRBD2,NA,CASSLAGGPRTGELFF,TGCGCCAGCAGTCTAGCGGGGGGGCCGCGAACCGGGGAGCTGTTTTTT
TRBV13,TRBJ1-6,TRBD1,NA,CASSTGQGDSPLHF,TGTGCCAGCAGCACCGGACAGGGGGATTCACCCCTCCACTTT
TRBV5-1,TRBJ1-2,TRBD1,NA,CASSFGPGQGARNYGYTF,TGCGCCAGCAGCTTTGGTCCGGGACAGGGGGCGCGTAACTATGGCTACACCTTC
TRBV12-5,TRBJ2-1,NA,once,CASVPDLGDEQFF,TGTGCTAGTGTTCCGGACCTCGGGGATGAGCAGTTCTTC
TRBV9,TRBJ1-4,NA,NA,CASSVGPSGKEEKLFF,TGTGCCAGCAGCGTAGGCCCCTCAGGGAAGGAAGAAAAACTGTTTTTT
TRBV15,TRBJ2-5,TRBD2,NA,CATSPRGGGETQYF,TGTGCCACCAGCCCGCGGGGGGGCGGGGAGACCCAGTACTTC
TRBV2,TRBJ2-5,NA,NA,CASKEGGRQGETQYF,TGTGCCAGCAAGGAGGGGGGGCGGCAGGGAGAGACCCAGTACTTC
TRBV5-8,TRBJ1-2,TRBD1,NA,CASNFGQARGYTF,TGTGCCAGCAACTTCGGACAGGCCCGTGGCTACACCTTC
TRBV9,TRBJ2-1,NA,NA,CASSVVSGNEQFF,TGTGCCAGCAGCGTAGTGAGTGGCAATGAGCAGTTCTTC
TRBV10-3,TRBJ1-1,TRBD1,NA,CAIRDRAGNTEAFF,TGTGCCATCAGGGACAGGGCTGGGAACACTGAAGCTTTCTTT
TRBV19,TRBJ1-1,NA,NA,CASSKEVNTEAFF,TGTGCCAGTAGCAAGGAGGTGAACACTGAAGCTTTCTTT
TRBV2,TRBJ1-4,TRBD1,NA,CARGDSSNEKLFF,TGTGCCAGGGGGGACAGCTCTAATGAAAAACTGTTTTTT
TRBV7-9,TRBJ2-7,NA,NA,CASSGDSLSYEQYF,TGTGCCAGCAGCGGTGACAGTTTGAGCTACGAGCAGTACTTC
TRBV7-2,TRBJ2-5,NA,NA,CASSLNTGFQETQYF,TGTGCCAGCAGCCTAAATACAGGATTCCAAGAGACCCAGTACTTC
TRBV11-3,TRBJ1-2,NA,NA,CASSLNRVFGYTF,TGTGCCAGCAGCTTGAACAGGGTGTTTGGCTACACCTTC
TRBV2,TRBJ2-3,TRBD2,NA,CASNPREAGSTDTQYF,TGTGCCAGCAACCCCCGGGAAGCGGGGAGCACAGATACGCAGTATTTT
TRBV5-1,TRBJ2-1,TRBD2,NA,CASSFVAGGPIDEQFF,TGCGCCAGCAGCTTCGTAGCGGGAGGGCCGATTGATGAGCAGTTCTTC
TRBV7-2,TRBJ2-1,TRBD2,NA,CASSLMGGSWDADEQFF,TGTGCCAGCAGCTTAATGGGAGGGTCATGGGACGCCGATGAGCAGTTCTTC
TRBV2,TRBJ2-7,TRBD2,NA,CASSEEASGSSYEQYF,TGTGCCAGCAGTGAAGAGGCTAGCGGGAGTTCCTACGAGCAGTACTTC
TRBV5-6,TRBJ1-2,NA,NA,CASSLGHVYGYTF,TGTGCCAGCAGCTTGGGGCACGTCTATGGCTACACCTTC
TRBV5-4,TRBJ2-5,NA,NA,CASSLRGAETQYF,TGTGCCAGCAGCTTGAGGGGTGCGGAGACCCAGTACTTC
TRBV29-1,TRBJ2-1,NA,once,CSFHSYNEQFF,TGCAGCTTCCACTCCTACAATGAGCAGTTCTTC
TRBV7-6,TRBJ1-1,NA,NA,CASSFREEEAFF,TGTGCCAGCAGCTTCCGGGAAGAAGAAGCTTTCTTT
TRBV5-6,TRBJ2-7,TRBD2,NA,CASSLPGTSDSEQYF,TGTGCCAGCAGCTTACCCGGGACTAGCGACTCTGAGCAGTACTTC
TRBV11-2,TRBJ1-2,NA,few,CASSEVSGYTF,TGTGCCAGCAGCGAGGTGTCGGGCTACACCTTC
TRBV5-1,TRBJ1-1,TRBD1,NA,CASSLGTDTEAFF,TGCGCCAGCAGCCTAGGGACAGACACTGAAGCTTTCTTT
TRBV5-4,TRBJ2-1,NA,once,CASTHMGGGGNEQFF,TGTGCCAGCACTCACATGGGGGGGGGCGGAAATGAGCAGTTCTTC
TRBV5-1,TRBJ1-1,NA,NA,CASSFHRILRGQTVGSEAFF,TGCGCCAGCAGCTTTCATAGGATCCTGCGAGGACAGACGGTGGGGAGTGAAGCTTTCTTT
TRBV4-1,TRBJ2-1,NA,NA,CASSQETSWRGQFF,TGCGCCAGCAGCCAAGAAACTAGCTGGCGGGGGCAGTTCTTC
TRBV19,TRBJ1-2,TRBD1,NA,CASRMGQSNYGYTF,TGTGCCAGTAGGATGGGACAGTCTAACTATGGCTACACCTTC
TRBV7-2,TRBJ2-1,NA,NA,CASSLVGGGSGEQFF,TGTGCCAGCAGCTTAGTGGGGGGAGGCTCGGGTGAGCAGTTCTTC
TRBV30,TRBJ2-1,TRBD2,once,CAWSVGLAGNNEQFF,TGTGCCTGGAGTGTTGGACTAGCGGGGAACAATGAGCAGTTCTTC
TRBV7-2,TRBJ2-3,TRBD2,NA,CASSALAGVTDTQYF,TGTGCCAGCAGCGCACTAGCGGGGGTCACAGATACGCAGTATTTT
TRBV15,TRBJ2-1,TRBD2,NA,CATSPNSPGRGDEQFF,TGTGCCACCAGCCCCAACAGTCCAGGCCGGGGGGATGAGCAGTTCTTC